This TCR beta chain originates from a study of shared clonotypes between healthy human individuals. Study as a whole: Donor composition was a couple of women and a few men, aged 18 to 49. Study results and limitations: An effect of sequencing depth on clonotype sharing among donors was expected.

On this clone itself: Its specificity is not known.

The CDR3 contains 11 residues. The germline V gene has CDR1 SGHTA and CDR2 FQGNSA. V lost 6 bases to trimming and J lost 3 bases, with 6 bases between them. Sequenced by immunoSEQ multiplex PCR; TCRdb stores in-frame clones only, minus some. The sample holds 500,000 or so clones, around 96% seen once. This receptor was taken from a woman aged 30 to 39 in good health. Sequenced sample: naive CD4+ T cells sorted from blood. The subset is: CD45RA+ positively selected. The chain recombines TRBV7-2 with TRBJ2-7; no definite D call. The CDR3 DNA reads as TGTGCCAGCAGAAAGAGCTACGAGCAGTACTTC. This encodes CASRKSYEQYF.